The rows below give T cell receptor beta chains drawn from one sample of a study of T cells in Graves' hyperthyroidism and ophthalmopathy. TCRdb called the multiplex PCR reads again in MiXCR, with one record for every CDR3 protein. In the table there are over 200,000 distinct CDR3 sequences, more than 15% of which are singletons. Sample: blood. Receptors were obtained from a man over 45 with Graves' hyperthyroidism. Each CDR3 is given with its conserved first and last residue. D genes are given only for firm matches. The size entry is marked missing in some rows and otherwise reads once, few, many or a size class.

CDR3aa | CDR3nt | v_gene | d_gene | abundance | j_gene | len
CSAPPHGKVNQPQHF | TGCAGTGCACCACCTCATGGTAAAGTGAATCAGCCCCAGCATTTT | TRBV20-1 | - | few | TRBJ1-5 | 15
CASSYRGVAYEQYF | TGTGCCAGCAGTTACCGCGGGGTCGCCTACGAGCAGTACTTC | TRBV6-9 | - | - | TRBJ2-7 | 14
CASSPSGGGHTEAFF | TGTGCCAGCAGCCCCAGCGGGGGGGGGCACACTGAAGCTTTCTTT | TRBV7-9 | - | - | TRBJ1-1 | 15
CASSTGLTYEQYF | TGTGCCAGTAGTACGGGACTGACCTACGAGCAGTACTTC | TRBV19 | - | once | TRBJ2-7 | 13
CATSRDSSGVMTYEQYF | TGTGCCACCAGCAGAGATAGTAGCGGGGTTATGACCTACGAGCAGTACTTC | TRBV15 | TRBD2 | many | TRBJ2-7 | 17
CASSAGQGAVDGYTF | TGTGCCAGCAGCGCAGGACAGGGGGCAGTCGATGGCTACACCTTC | TRBV13 | TRBD1 | many | TRBJ1-2 | 15
CASRLDRETFNEQFF | TGTGCCAGCAGATTGGACAGGGAAACCTTCAATGAGCAGTTCTTC | TRBV28 | TRBD1 | many | TRBJ2-1 | 15
CASSQGGGVQPQHF | TGTGCCAGCAGTCAGGGCGGGGGCGTTCAGCCCCAGCATTTT | TRBV28 | - | many | TRBJ1-5 | 14
CSASSGYEQYF | TGCAGTGCTAGCAGTGGTTACGAGCAGTACTTC | TRBV20-1 | - | many | TRBJ2-7 | 11
CASSSYPQGNNEQFF | TGTGCCAGCAGCTCGTACCCACAGGGGAACAATGAGCAGTTCTTC | TRBV5-5 | TRBD1 | many | TRBJ2-1 | 15
CASSLQTLDKNYGYTF | TGTGCCAGCAGTTTACAAACCTTGGACAAAAACTATGGCTACACCTTC | TRBV28 | - | many | TRBJ1-2 | 16
CASSFGTGGDTEAFF | TGTGCCAGCAGCTTCGGGACAGGGGGAGACACTGAAGCTTTCTTT | TRBV11-2 | TRBD1 | - | TRBJ1-1 | 15
CASSPWTSTDTQYF | TGTGCCAGCTCACCATGGACTAGCACAGATACGCAGTATTTT | TRBV18 | - | many | TRBJ2-3 | 14
CASSLEGANTGELFF | TGCGCCAGCAGCTTGGAAGGGGCGAACACCGGGGAGCTGTTTTTT | TRBV5-1 | - | few | TRBJ2-2 | 15
CASSRTASGETQYF | TGCGCCAGCAGTAGGACGGCCTCAGGAGAGACCCAGTACTTC | TRBV5-1 | - | - | TRBJ2-5 | 14
CASSPIPRHDYEQYF | TGTGCCAGCAGCCCTATCCCGAGACATGACTACGAGCAGTACTTC | TRBV7-6 | - | many | TRBJ2-7 | 15
CASSLGSGVNEQFF | TGTGCCAGCAGCTTAGGGTCGGGGGTCAATGAGCAGTTCTTC | TRBV13 | - | - | TRBJ2-1 | 14
CSARTRGKETQYF | TGCAGTGCTAGGACTAGGGGAAAAGAGACCCAGTACTTC | TRBV20-1 | - | many | TRBJ2-5 | 13
CASSTGQGERGYTF | TGTGCCAGCAGCACTGGACAGGGGGAGAGGGGCTACACCTTC | TRBV9 | TRBD1 | few | TRBJ1-2 | 14